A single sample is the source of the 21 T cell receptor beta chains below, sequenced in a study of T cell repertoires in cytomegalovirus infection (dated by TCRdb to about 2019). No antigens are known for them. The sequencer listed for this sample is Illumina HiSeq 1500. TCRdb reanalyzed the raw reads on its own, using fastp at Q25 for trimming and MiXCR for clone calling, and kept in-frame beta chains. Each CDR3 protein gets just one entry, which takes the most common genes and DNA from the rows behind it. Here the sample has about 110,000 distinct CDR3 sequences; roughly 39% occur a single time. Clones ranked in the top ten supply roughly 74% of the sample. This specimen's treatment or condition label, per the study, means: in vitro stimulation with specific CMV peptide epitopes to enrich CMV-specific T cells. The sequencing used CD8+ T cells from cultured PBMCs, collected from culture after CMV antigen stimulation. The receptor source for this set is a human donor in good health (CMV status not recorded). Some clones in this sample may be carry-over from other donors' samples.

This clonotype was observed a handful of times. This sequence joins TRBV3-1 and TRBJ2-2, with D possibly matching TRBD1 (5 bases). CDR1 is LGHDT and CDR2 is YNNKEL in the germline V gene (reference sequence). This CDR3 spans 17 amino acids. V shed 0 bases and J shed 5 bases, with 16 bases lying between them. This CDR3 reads CASSQDSGPMGTGELFF. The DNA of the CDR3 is TGTGCCAGCAGCCAAGATTCAGGGCCCATGGGGACCGGGGAGCTGTTTTTT.

The CDR3 sequence: CASSPLRAGNTGELFF. In nucleotides, the CDR3 is TGTGCCAGCTCACCACTTCGTGCGGGTAACACCGGGGAGCTGTTTTTT. This sequence joins TRBV18 and TRBJ2-2; TRBD2 is a possible D gene (5 bases). Germline lookup yields CDR1 KGHSH and CDR2 LQKENI. The V end lost 1 base, the J end lost 2 bases, and 11 bases lay between the germline ends. The CDR3 is 16 residues long.

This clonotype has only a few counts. The CDR3 DNA reads as TGTGCCAGCAGTTTATCGGCGGGGGGCAGGGACTATGGCTACACCTTC. The encoded protein is CASSLSAGGRDYGYTF. The genes are TRBV27 and TRBJ1-2; tentatively, D is TRBD1 (6 bases). Trimming pared 0 bases from V and 3 bases from J, leaving 14 bases between. The germline V gene encodes CDR1 MNHEY and CDR2 SMNVEV (reference sequence). This CDR3 spans 16 amino acids.

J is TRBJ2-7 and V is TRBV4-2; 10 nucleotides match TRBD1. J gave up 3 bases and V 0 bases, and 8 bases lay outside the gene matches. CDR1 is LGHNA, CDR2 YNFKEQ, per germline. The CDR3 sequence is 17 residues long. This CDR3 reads CASSQEEDRGAIYEQYF. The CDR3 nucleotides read TGTGCCAGCAGCCAAGAGGAGGACAGGGGGGCAATCTACGAGCAGTACTTC.

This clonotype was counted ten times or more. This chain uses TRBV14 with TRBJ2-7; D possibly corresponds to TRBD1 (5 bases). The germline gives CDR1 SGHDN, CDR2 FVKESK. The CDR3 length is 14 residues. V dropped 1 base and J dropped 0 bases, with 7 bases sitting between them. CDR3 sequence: CASSQVQGSYEQYF. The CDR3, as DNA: TGTGCCAGCAGCCAAGTTCAGGGCTCCTACGAGCAGTACTTC.

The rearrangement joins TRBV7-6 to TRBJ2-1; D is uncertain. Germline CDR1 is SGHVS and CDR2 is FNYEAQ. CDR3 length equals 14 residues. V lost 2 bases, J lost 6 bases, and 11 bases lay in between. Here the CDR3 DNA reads TGTGCCAGCAGCTTATCGTATGGTTCCAATGAGCAGTTCTTC. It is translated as CASSLSYGSNEQFF.

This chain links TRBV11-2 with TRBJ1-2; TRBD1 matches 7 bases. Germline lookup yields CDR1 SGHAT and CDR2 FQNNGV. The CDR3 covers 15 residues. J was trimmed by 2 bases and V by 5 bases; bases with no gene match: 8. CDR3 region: CASSARADRNYGYTF. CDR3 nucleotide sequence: TGTGCCAGCAGCGCCCGGGCGGACAGGAACTATGGCTACACCTTC.

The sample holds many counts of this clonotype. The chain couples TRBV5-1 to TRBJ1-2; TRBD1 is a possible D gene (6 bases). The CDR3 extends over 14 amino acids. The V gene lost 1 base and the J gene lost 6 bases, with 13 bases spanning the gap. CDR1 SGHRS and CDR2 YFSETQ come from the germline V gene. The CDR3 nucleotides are TGCGCCAGCAGCTTGAAACAGGGATTTGATGGCTACACCTTC. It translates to CASSLKQGFDGYTF.

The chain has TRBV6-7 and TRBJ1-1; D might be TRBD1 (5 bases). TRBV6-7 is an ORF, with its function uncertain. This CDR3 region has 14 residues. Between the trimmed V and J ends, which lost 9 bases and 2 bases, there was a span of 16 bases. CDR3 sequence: CARKPGPYNTEAFF. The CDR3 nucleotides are TGTGCCAGGAAACCGGGACCATATAACACTGAAGCTTTCTTT.

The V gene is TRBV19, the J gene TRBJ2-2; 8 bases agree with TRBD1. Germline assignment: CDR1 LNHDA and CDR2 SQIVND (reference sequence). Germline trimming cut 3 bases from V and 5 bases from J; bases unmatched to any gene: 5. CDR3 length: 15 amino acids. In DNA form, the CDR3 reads TGTGCCAGTAGTATGATCAGGGGGCCTACCGGGGAGCTGTTTTTT. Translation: CASSMIRGPTGELFF. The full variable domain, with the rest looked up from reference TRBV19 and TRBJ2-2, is DGGITQSPKYLFRKEGQNVTLSCEQNLNHDAMYWYRQDPGQGLRLIYYSQIVNDFQKGDIAEGYSVSREKKESFPLTVTSAQKNPTAFYLCASSMIRGPTGELFFGEGSRLTVL.

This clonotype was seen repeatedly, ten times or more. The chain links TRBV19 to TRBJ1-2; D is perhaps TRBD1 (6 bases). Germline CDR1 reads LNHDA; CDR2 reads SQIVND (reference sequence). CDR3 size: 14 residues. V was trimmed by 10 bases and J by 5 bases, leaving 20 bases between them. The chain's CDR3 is CATRQGTGLYGYTF. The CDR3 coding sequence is TGTGCCACCCGGCAGGGGACCGGTTTATATGGCTACACCTTC.

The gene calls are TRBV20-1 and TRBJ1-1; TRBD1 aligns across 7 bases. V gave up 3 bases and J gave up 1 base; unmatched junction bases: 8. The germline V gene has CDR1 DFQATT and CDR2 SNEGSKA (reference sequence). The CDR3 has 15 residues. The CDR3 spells CSASPPGTENTEAFF. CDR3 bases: TGCAGTGCTAGTCCACCCGGGACAGAGAACACTGAAGCTTTCTTT.

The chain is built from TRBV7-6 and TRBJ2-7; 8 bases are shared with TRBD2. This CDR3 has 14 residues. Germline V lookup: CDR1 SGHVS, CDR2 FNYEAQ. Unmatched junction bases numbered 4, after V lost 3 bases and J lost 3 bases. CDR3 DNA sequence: TGTGCCAGCAGCTTTCAAGCGGGGGACTACGAGCAGTACTTC. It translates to CASSFQAGDYEQYF.

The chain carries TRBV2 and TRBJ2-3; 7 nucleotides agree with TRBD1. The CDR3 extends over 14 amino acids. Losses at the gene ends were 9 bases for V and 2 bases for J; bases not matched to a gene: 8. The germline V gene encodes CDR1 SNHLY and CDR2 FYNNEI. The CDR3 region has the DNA TGTGCCAGGTTAAAGGGACAGACCACAGATACGCAGTATTTT. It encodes CARLKGQTTDTQYF.

CDR3 sequence (DNA): TGTGCCAGCAGCCAATCCTCGCAGGGTCAACATGGCTACACCTTC. Translating gives CASSQSSQGQHGYTF. V gene TRBV3-1 combines with J gene TRBJ1-2, with D possibly TRBD1 on 5 matching bases. The germline V and J ends were trimmed by 2 bases and 6 bases, with 16 bases remaining between them. Germline CDR1 reads LGHDT; CDR2 reads YNNKEL (reference sequence). The CDR3 sequence is 15 residues long.

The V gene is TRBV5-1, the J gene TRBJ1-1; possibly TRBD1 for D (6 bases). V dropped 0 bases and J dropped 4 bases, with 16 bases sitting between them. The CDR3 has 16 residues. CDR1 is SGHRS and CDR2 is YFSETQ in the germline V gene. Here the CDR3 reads CASSLGGGGTGTEAFF. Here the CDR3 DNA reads TGCGCCAGCAGCTTGGGGGGGGGCGGGACGGGCACTGAAGCTTTCTTT.

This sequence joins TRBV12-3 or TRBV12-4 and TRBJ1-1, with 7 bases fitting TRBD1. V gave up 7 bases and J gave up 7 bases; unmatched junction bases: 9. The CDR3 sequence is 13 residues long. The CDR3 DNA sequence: TGTGCCAGCACCCCGACAGGGTTTGGTGAAGCTTTCTTT. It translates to CASTPTGFGEAFF.

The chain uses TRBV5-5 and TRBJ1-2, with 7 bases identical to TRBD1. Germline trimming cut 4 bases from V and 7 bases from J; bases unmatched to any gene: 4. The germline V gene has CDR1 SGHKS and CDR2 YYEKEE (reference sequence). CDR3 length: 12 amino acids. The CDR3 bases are TGTGCCAGCAGCGCGGACAGGCGTGGCTACACCTTC. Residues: CASSADRRGYTF.

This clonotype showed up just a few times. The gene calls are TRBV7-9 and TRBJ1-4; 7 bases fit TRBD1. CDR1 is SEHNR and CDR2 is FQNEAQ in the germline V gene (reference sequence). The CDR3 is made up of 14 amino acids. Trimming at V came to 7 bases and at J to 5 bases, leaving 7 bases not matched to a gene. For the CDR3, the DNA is TGTGCCAGCAAGGGGGGGGACAGAAATGAAAAACTGTTTTTT. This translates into CASKGGDRNEKLFF.

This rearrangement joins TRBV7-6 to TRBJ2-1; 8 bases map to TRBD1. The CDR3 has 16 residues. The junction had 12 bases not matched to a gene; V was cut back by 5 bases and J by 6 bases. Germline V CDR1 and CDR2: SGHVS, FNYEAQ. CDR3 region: CASSPLDREARNEQFF. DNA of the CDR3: TGTGCCAGCAGCCCCCTGGACAGGGAGGCGCGCAATGAGCAGTTCTTC.

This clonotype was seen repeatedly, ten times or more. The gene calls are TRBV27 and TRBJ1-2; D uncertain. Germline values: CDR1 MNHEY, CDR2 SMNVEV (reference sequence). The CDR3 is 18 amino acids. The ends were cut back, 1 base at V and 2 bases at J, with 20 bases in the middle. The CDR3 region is CASSLYPVLGRGNYGYTF. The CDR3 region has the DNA TGTGCCAGCAGTTTATATCCGGTGTTGGGGAGAGGGAACTATGGCTACACCTTC.